This passage covers 27 T cell receptor beta chains from one sample sequenced in a study of follicular helper T cells after annual influenza vaccination. Time point of the sample: 2015-2016 season, pre-vaccination. The method was immunoSEQ multiplex PCR; TCRdb's version includes in-frame clones alone and lacks a portion of them. The sample holds about 9,200 clones; 70% to 85% are singletons and the top ten take less than 2%. The sequenced sample was CXCR5+ CD38- circulating T follicular helper cells from blood, obtained on the day of influenza vaccination. The subset was: circulating Tfh, non-naive CD4+CXCR5+PD-1+ (ICOS+CD38+ or ICOS-CD38-). The receptor source for this set is an adult who received the influenza vaccine.

The gene calls are TRBV5-1 and TRBJ2-3, with 9 bases identical to TRBD1. The V gene end was trimmed by 8 bases and the J gene end by 2 bases; junction bases not matched to a gene: 12. The CDR3 is made up of 16 amino acids. Germline CDR1 SGHRS, CDR2 YFSETQ. The CDR3 bases are TGCGCCAGTACAGGGGGCGCGGGGATGTACACAGATACGCAGTATTTT. Translation: CASTGGAGMYTDTQYF.

The table lists this clone with a few counts. This chain links TRBV6-5 with TRBJ1-2; D is unclear. The CDR3 is 15 amino acids. Trimming took off 4 bases at V and 0 bases at J, with 12 bases between the two ends. CDR1 is MNHEY and CDR2 is SVGAGI in the germline V gene. CDR3 loop: CASSLSVLANYGYTF. The CDR3 coding sequence is TGTGCCAGCAGTTTATCGGTCCTAGCTAACTATGGCTACACCTTC.

This sequence joins TRBV23-1 and TRBJ1-2, with 8 bases aligning to TRBD1. TRBV23-1 is treated as an ORF (open reading frame) with a function not yet certain. V was clipped by 4 bases and J by 7 bases; unmatched bases: 14. This CDR3 has 16 amino acids. The CDR3 coding sequence is TGCGCCAGCAGTCCGGTTGTAGGACAGGGAGGGGTTGGCTACACCTTC. The encoded protein is CASSPVVGQGGVGYTF.

The rearrangement uses TRBV6-6 and TRBJ1-2; D unresolved. The ends were cut back, 5 bases at V and 4 bases at J, with 8 bases in the middle. This CDR3 region has 12 residues. Germline CDR1 is MNHNY and CDR2 is SVGAGI (reference sequence). CDR3 nucleotides: TGTGCCAGCAGTCTCCCGGGCTATGGCTACACCTTC. Translated: CASSLPGYGYTF.

The chain employs TRBV6-5 and TRBJ2-1, with D maybe TRBD1 (5 bases). The CDR3 length is 14 residues. Germline V gene lookup returns CDR1 MNHEY and CDR2 SVGAGI. V was trimmed by 2 bases and J by 9 bases, leaving 14 bases between them. Here the CDR3 reads CASSYLGQGGEQFF. CDR3 DNA sequence: TGTGCCAGCAGTTACCTAGGGCAGGGTGGTGAGCAGTTCTTC.

The chain has TRBV5-4 and TRBJ2-7; D remains ambiguous. From germline, CDR1 is SGHNT and CDR2 YYREEE (reference sequence). Trimming took 4 bases from V and 1 from J, leaving 12 bases between them. The CDR3 contains 14 residues. CDR3 coding DNA: TGTGCCAGCAGCCCAGGAGACAAATCCTACGAGCAGTACTTC. Residues: CASSPGDKSYEQYF.

This clone was observed a single time. The chain combines TRBV7-3 with TRBJ2-3; D might be TRBD1 (6 bases). CDR3 size: 14 residues. Germline CDR1 reads SGHTA; CDR2 reads FQGTGA. Trimming stripped 4 bases from V and 4 bases from J, with 12 bases between. Here the CDR3 reads CASSSQGYPDTQYF. The CDR3 DNA is TGTGCCAGCAGCTCGCAGGGGTACCCAGATACGCAGTATTTT.

J is TRBJ2-4 and V is TRBV5-1, with 8 bases lining up with TRBD2. The V gene's germline CDR1 is SGHRS and CDR2 YFSETQ. V dropped 5 bases and J dropped 8; count of bases not matched to a gene: 12. CDR3 size: 15 residues. The CDR3 reads CASRHSGNREDIQYF. The CDR3 DNA reads TGCGCCAGCAGACATAGCGGGAATAGGGAGGACATTCAGTACTTC.

The chain is built from TRBV7-9 and TRBJ2-5; 8 bases agree with TRBD1. The CDR3 loop spans 14 amino acids. The J segment lost 4 bases and the V segment lost 2 bases, leaving 3 bases of the junction unmatched. CDR1 and CDR2 from the germline V gene are SEHNR and FQNEAQ (reference sequence). The CDR3 DNA follows: TGTGCCAGCAGCTTAACAGGGGGTGGAGAGACCCAGTACTTC. Amino acid sequence: CASSLTGGGETQYF.

This clone was seen just once. J is TRBJ2-7 and V is TRBV28; no definite D call. This CDR3 contains 12 residues. The ends were cut back, 3 bases at V and 6 bases at J, with 9 bases in the middle. The germline gives CDR1 MDHEN, CDR2 SYDVKM. The DNA for the CDR3 is TGTGCCAGCAGTTTCATTCTGAGCGAGCAGTACTTC. Amino acid sequence: CASSFILSEQYF.

This chain links TRBV19 with TRBJ2-1, with 7 bases matching TRBD1. The length of the CDR3 is 13 residues. Germline assignment: CDR1 LNHDA and CDR2 SQIVND (reference sequence). V was pared by 6 bases and J by 1 base, with 0 bases of the junction left unmatched. This CDR3 is CASSRGSYNEQFF. CDR3 nucleotides: TGTGCCAGTAGCAGGGGGTCCTACAATGAGCAGTTCTTC.

The CDR3 loop is CASSEGSGTDTQYF. As DNA, the CDR3 is TGTGCCAGCAGTGAGGGAAGCGGCACAGATACGCAGTATTTT. The rearrangement joins TRBV2 to TRBJ2-3; D is ambiguous. Germline V lookup: CDR1 SNHLY, CDR2 FYNNEI. There are 14 residues in the CDR3. Trimming took off 3 bases at V and 1 base at J, with 8 bases between the two ends.

The V gene is TRBV28, the J gene TRBJ1-1; 8 bases match TRBD1. After removal of 3 bases from V and 1 base from J, the junction contained 7 bases not matched to a gene. The germline V gene has CDR1 MDHEN and CDR2 SYDVKM. CDR3 length: 16 amino acids. CDR3 loop: CASSFRGPMGNTEAFF. CDR3 DNA: TGTGCCAGCAGTTTCAGGGGGCCCATGGGGAACACTGAAGCTTTCTTT.

The chain is built from TRBV30 and TRBJ1-2; D unresolved. Trimming took off 4 bases at V and 6 bases at J, with 12 bases between the two ends. This CDR3 region has 12 residues. Germline V gene sequence: CDR1 GTSNPN, CDR2 SVGIG (reference sequence). In DNA, the CDR3 is TGTGCCTGGAATAGGGCAAGGAATGGCTACACCTTC. It specifies CAWNRARNGYTF.

V usage is TRBV2 and J usage is TRBJ2-7; D remains ambiguous. The CDR3 covers 11 residues. Trimming cost V 4 bases and J 4 bases, with 5 bases left between them. The germline CDR1 and CDR2 sequences are SNHLY and FYNNEI. CDR3 in amino acids: CASSVGYEQYF. The CDR3 DNA reads as TGTGCCAGCAGTGTGGGGTACGAGCAGTACTTC.

The chain is built from TRBV19 and TRBJ1-5; possible D gene TRBD1, 5 bases. Germline loops: CDR1 LNHDA, CDR2 SQIVND (reference sequence). V was pared by 6 bases and J by 7 bases, with 16 bases between. This CDR3 has 14 amino acids. This CDR3 is CASSYSGRKQPQHF. The DNA of the CDR3 is TGTGCCAGTAGCTATTCAGGGCGGAAGCAGCCCCAGCATTTT.

This clone was counted a single time. The chain has TRBV28 and TRBJ2-7; 7 bases map to TRBD2. The trim removed 6 bases at V and 6 bases at J, leaving 14 bases unmatched. The CDR3 totals 15 residues. Per germline, CDR1 MDHEN and CDR2 SYDVKM. The DNA for the CDR3 is TGTGCCAGCAGCCCGACCGGGACTACCGCTGGCGAGCAGTACTTC. Protein: CASSPTGTTAGEQYF. Full variable domain (outside the CDR3, taken from reference TRBV28 and TRBJ2-7): DVKVTQSSRYLVKRTGEKVFLECVQDMDHENMFWYRQDPGLGLRLIYFSYDVKMKEKGDIPEGYSVSREKKERFSLILESASTNQTSMYLCASSPTGTTAGEQYFGPGTRLTVT.

The chain recombines TRBV6-5 with TRBJ1-2; D is unresolved. CDR1 and CDR2 from the germline V gene are MNHEY and SVGAGI. The V gene lost 4 bases and the J gene lost 2 bases, with 14 bases spanning the gap. This CDR3 region has 15 residues. Written as DNA, the CDR3 is TGTGCCAGCAGTTCACGACCCGAACGGAACTATGGCTACACCTTC. It is translated as CASSSRPERNYGYTF.

This chain uses TRBV6-1 with TRBJ2-1, with a weak D call TRBD2 (5 bases). Per germline, CDR1 MNHNS and CDR2 SASEGT. The CDR3 sequence is 12 residues long. V lost 7 bases to trimming and J lost 5 bases, with 9 bases between them. This CDR3 is CASTRENNEQFF. The CDR3, as DNA: TGTGCCAGCACGAGGGAAAACAATGAGCAGTTCTTC.

This clone appeared a single time. The chain uses TRBV5-5 and TRBJ2-7, with 9 positions matching TRBD1. V was clipped by 4 bases and J by 1 base; unmatched bases: 6. Germline V gives CDR1 SGHKS, CDR2 YYEKEE (reference sequence). This CDR3 is 15 amino acids long. The CDR3 sequence is CASSPMGTGSYEQYF. The CDR3 nucleotides are TGTGCCAGCAGCCCAATGGGGACAGGGTCCTACGAGCAGTACTTC.

V is TRBV10-2 and J is TRBJ2-7; 11 nucleotides match TRBD1. The CDR3 extends over 12 amino acids. Germline values: CDR1 WSHSY, CDR2 SAAADI. The V segment lost 8 bases and the J segment 3 bases; nucleotides outside the gene matches: 0. The CDR3 loop reads CASGTGGYEQYF. The CDR3 DNA is TGCGCCAGCGGGACAGGGGGCTACGAGCAGTACTTC.

The genes are TRBV5-1 and TRBJ1-1, with 7 bases fitting TRBD1. The germline V gene encodes CDR1 SGHRS and CDR2 YFSETQ. The V gene end was trimmed by 4 bases and the J gene end by 1 base; junction bases not matched to a gene: 4. The CDR3 consists of 14 residues. The DNA of the CDR3 is TGCGCCAGCAGCCCGCGGACAGGGAACACTGAAGCTTTCTTT. Amino acid sequence: CASSPRTGNTEAFF.

The chain recombines TRBV28 with TRBJ2-4; 10 nucleotides agree with TRBD1. CDR1 MDHEN and CDR2 SYDVKM come from the germline V gene. This CDR3 has 15 residues. Trimming cost V 7 bases and J 7 bases; bases outside gene matches: 10. The chain's CDR3 is CASTLGGQGNNIQYF. The CDR3 DNA is TGTGCCAGCACACTGGGGGGACAGGGGAACAACATTCAGTACTTC.

The CDR3 DNA sequence: TGTGCCAGCAGCGTGGGACTAGCGGGAGGGCCTGGGGAGACCCAGTACTTC. Protein: CASSVGLAGGPGETQYF. The gene calls are TRBV11-3 and TRBJ2-5; 16 nucleotides match TRBD2. The trim removed 5 bases at V and 5 bases at J, leaving 8 bases unmatched. The CDR3 loop spans 17 amino acids. CDR1 and CDR2 from the germline V gene are SGHNT and YENEEA.

V gene TRBV2 combines with J gene TRBJ2-6, with TRBD1 matching 10 bases. The germline V gene has CDR1 SNHLY and CDR2 FYNNEI. This CDR3 is 17 amino acids long. Trimming at V came to 7 bases and at J to 0 bases, leaving 6 bases not matched to a gene. This CDR3 is CASNPGQGRSGANVLTF. The CDR3 region has the DNA TGTGCCAGCAATCCGGGACAGGGGCGCTCTGGGGCCAACGTCCTGACTTTC. The full variable domain, completed using reference TRBV2 and TRBJ2-6, is EPEVTQTPSHQVTQMGQEVILRCVPISNHLYFYWYRQILGQKVEFLVSFYNNEISEKSEIFDDQFSVERPDGSNFTLKIRSTKLEDSAMYFCASNPGQGRSGANVLTFGAGSRLTVL.

V gene TRBV28 combines with J gene TRBJ2-3; tentatively, D is TRBD1 or TRBD2 (5 bases each). The length of the CDR3 is 16 residues. V was pared by 5 bases and J by 4 bases, with 19 bases between. Germline V gene sequence: CDR1 MDHEN, CDR2 SYDVKM. CDR3 sequence: CASSINGAARADTQYF. The DNA of the CDR3 is TGTGCCAGCAGTATAAACGGGGCCGCCCGCGCAGATACGCAGTATTTT. The complete variable domain, with remaining parts taken from reference TRBV28 and TRBJ2-3, reads DVKVTQSSRYLVKRTGEKVFLECVQDMDHENMFWYRQDPGLGLRLIYFSYDVKMKEKGDIPEGYSVSREKKERFSLILESASTNQTSMYLCASSINGAARADTQYFGPGTRLTVL.

The chain carries TRBV19 and TRBJ1-1, with D unclear. The V end lost 2 bases, the J end lost 5 bases, and 6 bases lay between the germline ends. Per germline, CDR1 LNHDA and CDR2 SQIVND (reference sequence). This CDR3 is built from 12 residues. This CDR3 is CASSITRTEAFF. CDR3 bases: TGTGCCAGTAGTATAACGCGGACTGAAGCTTTCTTT.